This TCR beta chain was sequenced in a study of multiple sclerosis patients with progressive multifocal leukoencephalopathy. With regard to this clone: What it binds is not known.

Using immunoSEQ multiplex PCR, the repertoire was profiled, and TCRdb retains in-frame clones only, with some absent. There are 29,000 or so clones in the sample; under 90% occur only once, and more than 1.3% lies in the top ten. The study's findings and limits: Most PML patients had lower entropy, suggesting less diverse TRB repertoires. Findings may reflect JC virus infection or just general immunocompromise. PML-onset expanded TRB clones were detectable before and during natalizumab therapy.

The J segment lost 5 bases and the V segment lost 3 bases, leaving 9 bases of the junction unmatched. The CDR3 is 15 amino acids. CDR1 is SGHRS, CDR2 YFSETQ, per germline. The time point denotes: roughly 6 months of natalizumab therapy. The source of this sequence is a human donor with multiple sclerosis. The material sequenced was PBMCs, taken from a patient treated with natalizumab. The chain joins TRBV5-1 to TRBJ2-7, with TRBD1 matching over 9 bases. The CDR3 coding sequence is TGCGCCAGCAGCTACTCCGGGACAGGGATGGACGAGCAGTACTTC. This encodes CASSYSGTGMDEQYF.